This T cell receptor beta chain was found in a study of T cells in women clearing cervical HPV infection. Of note for this clone: The CDR3 goes on 3 residues after the read ends, and that part is filled in from the germline J gene.

V was pared by 2 bases and J by 5 bases, with 9 bases between. The CDR3 sequence is 13 residues long. Sequencing was performed with immunoSEQ multiplex PCR; in TCRdb, only in-frame clones are kept and a portion is missing. The specimen's table records roughly 48,000 clones. The J gene is TRBJ2-5, the V gene TRBV12-3 or TRBV12-4; possibly TRBD1 for D (6 bases). The sequence came from a woman between 18 and 70 years old with a cervical HPV16 infection that either progressed to CIN3+ or cleared (not recorded which). The sequenced material came from blood buffy coat. This chain's CDR3 is CASSLTGRETQYF. The DNA read from the CDR3 is TGTGCCAGCAGTTTAACAGGGCGGGAGACC.